This T cell receptor beta chain originates from a study of blood T cell repertoires in COVID-19. Study context: COVID-19 samples from acute and convalescent phases originated in the United States, Italy and Spain. T cells, B-cell-depleted T cells, or PBMCs provided the cDNA or gDNA that served as material.

Sequenced by immunoSEQ multiplex PCR; TCRdb stores in-frame clones only, minus some. The sample has about 150,000 clones; almost 85% are singletons. Losses at the gene ends were 3 bases for V and 6 bases for J; bases not matched to a gene: 3. This CDR3 contains 14 residues. The germline V gene encodes CDR1 SNHLY and CDR2 FYNNEI. Sequenced material: peripheral blood. The rearrangement uses TRBV2 and TRBJ1-4; 8 nucleotides align to TRBD1. The sequence was collected from a human donor with acute or convalescent COVID-19. The donor label of this sample is uncertain. The CDR3 reads CASSEPTGDEKLFF. The DNA for the CDR3 is TGTGCCAGCAGTGAGCCGACAGGGGATGAAAAACTGTTTTTT.